Described below is a single T cell receptor (beta chain) sequence and its context. What it binds is not known. PCR used 60 Vbeta primers and 13 Jbeta primers. This table comes from immunoSEQ multiplex PCR, and its TCRdb copy is limited to in-frame clones, with some not included. The repertoire holds some 98,000 clones, with about two thirds as singletons. This sample is part of a study of cytomegalovirus exposure and HLA in healthy donors. The study's findings and limits: Solely CMV serostatus was available to characterize immune exposure. The study assumed roughly uniform donor sequencing depth for presence/absence analyses.

This CDR3 has 13 amino acids. V was trimmed by 4 bases and J by 1 base, leaving 7 bases between them. Germline V gene sequence: CDR1 MNHEY, CDR2 SVGAGI. Sequenced sample: PBMCs. The receptor was isolated from a man aged 50-59 years in good health and CMV-seronegative. The V and J genes are TRBV6-5 and TRBJ1-1; D is unclear. The CDR3 coding sequence is TGTGCCAGCAGTTCCCTTCCGAACACTGAAGCTTTCTTT. This codes for CASSSLPNTEAFF.